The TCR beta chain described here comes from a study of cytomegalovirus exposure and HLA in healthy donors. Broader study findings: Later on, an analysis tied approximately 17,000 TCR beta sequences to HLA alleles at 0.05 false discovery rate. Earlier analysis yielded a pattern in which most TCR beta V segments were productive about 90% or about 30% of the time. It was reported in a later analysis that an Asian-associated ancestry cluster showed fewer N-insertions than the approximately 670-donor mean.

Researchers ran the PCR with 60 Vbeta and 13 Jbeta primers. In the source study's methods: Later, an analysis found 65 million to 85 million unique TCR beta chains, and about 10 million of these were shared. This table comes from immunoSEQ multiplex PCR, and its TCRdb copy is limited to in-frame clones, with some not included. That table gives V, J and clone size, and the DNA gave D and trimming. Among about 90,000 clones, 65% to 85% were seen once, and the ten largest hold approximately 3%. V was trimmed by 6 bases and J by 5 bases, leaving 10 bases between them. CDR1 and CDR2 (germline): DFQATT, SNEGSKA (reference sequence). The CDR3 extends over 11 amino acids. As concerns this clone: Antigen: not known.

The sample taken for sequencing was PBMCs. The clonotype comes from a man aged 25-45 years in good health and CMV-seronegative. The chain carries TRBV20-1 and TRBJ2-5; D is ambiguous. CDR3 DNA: TGCAGTGCCATTGAACGGGAGACCCAGTACTTC. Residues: CSAIERETQYF.